Each of the 25 T cell receptor beta chains below was sequenced from the same sample in a study of blood T cell repertoires in COVID-19. TCRdb's copy holds only in-frame clones and misses some; the assay was immunoSEQ multiplex PCR. The data contain tens of thousands of clones, about 81% of them seen just once; the ten biggest clones take up more than 13%. Sequencing input: peripheral blood. The receptors were sampled from an elderly man with acute or convalescent COVID-19.

The sample holds one count of this clone. The CDR3 region is CASSRFQGVNDYGYTF. CDR3 DNA sequence: TGTGCCAGCAGCCGTTTTCAGGGTGTGAATGACTATGGCTACACCTTC. This chain uses TRBV3-1 (or the pseudogene TRBV3-2) with TRBJ1-2, with D perhaps matching TRBD1 (5 bases). Germline CDR1 LGHDT, CDR2 YNNKEL (reference sequence). V gave up 4 bases and J gave up 3 bases, with 18 bases separating them. This CDR3 spans 16 amino acids.

This chain links TRBV18 with TRBJ1-5, with D unclear. The germline V gene has CDR1 KGHSH and CDR2 LQKENI. CDR3 length: 15 residues. The V end was cut by 2 bases, the J end by 0 bases, with 8 bases between. This CDR3 reads CASSPTAYSNQPQHF. DNA of the CDR3: TGTGCCAGCTCACCAACAGCCTATAGCAATCAGCCCCAGCATTTT. Drawing the rest from reference TRBV18 and TRBJ1-5, the complete variable domain is NAGVMQNPRHLVRRRGQEARLRCSPMKGHSHVYWYRQLPEEGLKFMVYLQKENIIDESGMPKERFSAEFPKEGPSILRIQQVVRGDSAAYFCASSPTAYSNQPQHFGDGTRLSIL.

This clone has just one count. This chain uses TRBV7-3 with TRBJ2-2; 8 bases fit TRBD1. Germline CDR1 and CDR2: SGHTA and FQGTGA. This CDR3 comprises 17 residues. The V gene end was trimmed by 0 bases and the J gene end by 8 bases; junction bases not matched to a gene: 11. CDR3 nucleotides: TGTGCCAGCAGCTTAACGTCTGGGACAGGCAGAACGGGGGAGCTGTTTTTT. As protein: CASSLTSGTGRTGELFF.

The chain carries TRBV6-6 and TRBJ1-5; D is uncertain. With 4 bases removed from V and 4 bases from J, the gap between germline ends came to 11 bases. Germline values: CDR1 MNHNY, CDR2 SVGAGI (reference sequence). This CDR3 is built from 14 residues. In DNA, the CDR3 is TGTGCCAGCAGTTCCTTGAGTTTGAATCAGCCCCAGCATTTT. Amino acids: CASSSLSLNQPQHF.

J is TRBJ2-7 and V is TRBV2; TRBD1 aligns across 10 bases. This CDR3 comprises 12 residues. After removal of 6 bases from V and 5 bases from J, the junction contained 1 base not matched to a gene. Germline CDR1 reads SNHLY; CDR2 reads FYNNEI. The CDR3 sequence: CASRDRGDEQYF. CDR3 DNA sequence: TGTGCCAGCAGGGACAGGGGGGACGAGCAGTACTTC. The entire variable domain, with the rest obtained from reference TRBV2 and TRBJ2-7, is as follows: EPEVTQTPSHQVTQMGQEVILRCVPISNHLYFYWYRQILGQKVEFLVSFYNNEISEKSEIFDDQFSVERPDGSNFTLKIRSTKLEDSAMYFCASRDRGDEQYFGPGTRLTVT.

V usage is TRBV5-1 and J usage is TRBJ2-3; D is possibly TRBD1 (5 bases). V lost 3 bases and J lost 6, with 11 bases in between. Germline values: CDR1 SGHRS, CDR2 YFSETQ. The CDR3 covers 13 residues. CDR3 region: CASSWTTADTQYF. CDR3 nucleotides: TGCGCCAGCAGCTGGACGACAGCGGATACGCAGTATTTT.

This clone showed up many times. The chain uses TRBV11-3 and TRBJ1-2; TRBD1 aligns across 7 bases. V shed 0 bases and J 4 bases; nucleotides not matched to a gene: 8. The CDR3 is 16 residues long. CDR1 is SGHNT and CDR2 is YENEEA in the germline V gene. In DNA form, the CDR3 reads TGTGCCAGCAGCTTAGAGGGCCGACAGGGTCGCTATGGCTACACCTTC. It is translated as CASSLEGRQGRYGYTF.

The chain has TRBV7-2 and TRBJ1-4; D is undetermined. CDR3 length: 17 amino acids. Trimming left V 1 base short and J 3 bases short, with 15 bases between. Germline-derived CDR1 and CDR2 are SGHTA and FQGNSA. CDR3 sequence (DNA): TGTGCCAGCAGCTTAGTGCAGGCAGCCCCAGCTAATGAAAAACTGTTTTTT. This translates into CASSLVQAAPANEKLFF.

The V gene is TRBV2, the J gene TRBJ2-5; D gene uncertain. Trimming shortened V by 4 bases and J by 4 bases, and 7 bases separated the two germline ends. Germline V gene data show CDR1 as SNHLY and CDR2 as FYNNEI. This CDR3 spans 12 amino acids. The CDR3 loop is CASSGMRETQYF. CDR3 bases: TGTGCCAGCAGTGGTATGAGAGAGACCCAGTACTTC.

CDR3 amino acids: CASSPRDSQAKNIQYF. DNA for the CDR3: TGTGCCAGCAGTCCAAGGGACTCACAGGCCAAAAACATTCAGTACTTC. This chain links TRBV9 with TRBJ2-4; D possibly corresponds to TRBD2 (6 bases). The CDR3 is made up of 16 amino acids. Trimming stripped 5 bases from V and 1 base from J, with 16 bases between. CDR1 is SGDLS and CDR2 is YYNGEE in the germline V gene.

This clone was observed once. The V and J genes are TRBV12-3 or TRBV12-4 and TRBJ1-4; 7 bases map to TRBD1. CDR3 size: 13 residues. With V trimmed by 8 bases and J by 4 bases, 4 bases remained unmatched. The DNA for the CDR3 is TGTGCCAGCCAGGGACAGCTTAATGAAAAACTGTTTTTT. Protein: CASQGQLNEKLFF.

The chain employs TRBV27 and TRBJ1-5, with TRBD1 as a possible D gene (5 bases). Between the trimmed V and J ends, which lost 5 bases and 4 bases, there was a span of 9 bases. Looked up from germline, CDR1 is MNHEY and CDR2 is SMNVEV (reference sequence). This CDR3 has 13 amino acids. CDR3 residues: CASSHQGNQPQHF. CDR3 nucleotides: TGTGCCAGCAGTCATCAGGGTAATCAGCCCCAGCATTTT.

The chain carries TRBV30 and TRBJ2-3, with 10 bases fitting TRBD1. The junction had 7 bases not matched to a gene; V was cut back by 5 bases and J by 2 bases. The CDR3 length is 15 residues. Germline values: CDR1 GTSNPN, CDR2 SVGIG (reference sequence). This CDR3 reads CAWARGQGNTDTQYF. The CDR3 DNA reads TGTGCCTGGGCCCGGGGACAGGGGAACACAGATACGCAGTATTTT.

This clone was found once. The chain has TRBV7-2 and TRBJ1-1; the D is unclear. V was pared by 3 bases and J by 0 bases, with 8 bases between. This CDR3 has 14 amino acids. The germline V gene has CDR1 SGHTA and CDR2 FQGNSA. CDR3 bases: TGTGCCAGCAGCTTCAGGTACATGAACACTGAAGCTTTCTTT. Its translation: CASSFRYMNTEAFF.

The J gene is TRBJ1-5, the V gene TRBV5-1, with 9 bases identical to TRBD1. This CDR3 contains 17 residues. CDR1 and CDR2 from the germline V gene are SGHRS and YFSETQ. V lost 5 bases and J lost 3; bases outside the gene matches: 12. The CDR3 sequence is CASSPGDRADSNQPQHF. CDR3 DNA: TGCGCCAGCAGTCCCGGGGACAGGGCTGATTCCAATCAGCCCCAGCATTTT.

The CDR3 region has the DNA TGTGCCTGGATTGGGGACAGCCTCACGAATACGCAGTATTTT. It codes for CAWIGDSLTNTQYF. This sequence joins TRBV30 and TRBJ2-3, with TRBD1 matching 7 bases. The CDR3 is made up of 14 amino acids. The junction had 11 bases not matched to a gene; V was cut back by 4 bases and J by 7 bases. Germline V gene data show CDR1 as GTSNPN and CDR2 as SVGIG (reference sequence).

The chain combines TRBV19 with TRBJ1-2; weak D call: TRBD1 (5 bases). The CDR3 runs 13 residues. Germline V gives CDR1 LNHDA, CDR2 SQIVND (reference sequence). The germline V and J ends were trimmed by 4 bases and 4 bases, with 10 bases remaining between them. The CDR3 spells CASSTGQSYGYTF. In DNA, the CDR3 is TGTGCCAGTAGTACAGGGCAGAGCTATGGCTACACCTTC.

The table lists this clone with a count of one. This chain uses TRBV7-2 with TRBJ1-1, with D possibly TRBD1 on 5 matching bases. The CDR3 consists of 13 residues. V was shortened by 4 bases and J by 2 bases, with 8 bases between the two germline ends. The germline CDR1 and CDR2 sequences are SGHTA and FQGNSA. CDR3 bases: TGTGCCAGCAGCTCGCAGGGAAACACTGAAGCTTTCTTT. Translating gives CASSSQGNTEAFF.

The chain uses TRBV5-1 and TRBJ1-1, with D possibly matching TRBD1 (5 bases). CDR3 length: 15 residues. V was cut by 7 bases and J by 9 bases, with 25 bases left in between. The germline CDR1 and CDR2 sequences are SGHRS and YFSETQ. DNA for the CDR3: TGCGCCAGCCGGCCTGGAACCGGGGGTCAAAGCAAAGCTTTCTTT. It yields the protein CASRPGTGGQSKAFF. Full variable domain (rest looked up from reference TRBV5-1 and TRBJ1-1): KAGVTQTPRYLIKTRGQQVTLSCSPISGHRSVSWYQQTPGQGLQFLFEYFSETQRNKGNFPGRFSGRQFSNSRSEMNVSTLELGDSALYLCASRPGTGGQSKAFFGQGTRLTVV.

CDR3: CASSDGRQGSYTF. The CDR3 DNA reads as TGTGCCAGCAGTGACGGTCGACAGGGTAGCTACACCTTC. The chain combines TRBV2 with TRBJ1-2; TRBD1 matches at 7 bases. The V segment lost 3 bases and the J segment 9 bases; nucleotides outside the gene matches: 7. Germline CDR1 and CDR2: SNHLY and FYNNEI. The CDR3 is 13 amino acids. Complete variable domain (other parts from reference TRBV2 and TRBJ1-2): EPEVTQTPSHQVTQMGQEVILRCVPISNHLYFYWYRQILGQKVEFLVSFYNNEISEKSEIFDDQFSVERPDGSNFTLKIRSTKLEDSAMYFCASSDGRQGSYTFGSGTRLTVV.

This clone was seen only a few times. This chain joins TRBV11-3 and TRBJ1-6; 9 bases agree with TRBD1. V lost 5 bases, J lost 8 bases, and 7 bases stayed unmatched. From germline, CDR1 is SGHNT and CDR2 YENEEA. This CDR3 has 15 residues. The CDR3 DNA reads TGTGCCAGCAGCACCCGGGACAGGGTAGATTCACCCCTCCACTTT. As protein: CASSTRDRVDSPLHF.

In this sample, this clone turned up a few times. CDR3 sequence (DNA): TGCGCCAGCAGCCAAGGGAGGGGGCCCACTGAAGCTTTCTTT. As protein: CASSQGRGPTEAFF. The chain uses TRBV4-1 and TRBJ1-1; TRBD1 agrees at 7 bases. The CDR3 extends over 14 amino acids. From germline, CDR1 is MGHRA and CDR2 YSYEKL. The ends lost 1 base at V and 4 bases at J; junction bases unmatched: 3.

This clone was seen once. V gene TRBV6-5 combines with J gene TRBJ1-5; TRBD1 aligns across 7 bases. The CDR3 has 13 amino acids. The ends lost 6 bases at V and 6 bases at J; junction bases unmatched: 5. CDR1 MNHEY and CDR2 SVGAGI come from the germline V gene. CDR3 residues: CASRQGLSQPQHF. The DNA of the CDR3 is TGTGCCAGCAGACAGGGGTTAAGTCAGCCCCAGCATTTT.

J is TRBJ2-5 and V is TRBV11-3, with D possibly matching TRBD1 (5 bases). The V end was cut by 1 base, the J end by 2 bases, with 20 bases between. CDR3 size: 18 residues. CDR1 and CDR2 from the germline V gene are SGHNT and YENEEA. This chain's CDR3 is CASSLAFGATQIQETQYF. CDR3 sequence (DNA): TGTGCCAGCAGCTTAGCTTTTGGGGCTACCCAAATACAAGAGACCCAGTACTTC.

This chain uses TRBV10-3 with TRBJ2-1; 7 nucleotides align to TRBD2. Losses at the gene ends were 4 bases for V and 13 bases for J; bases not matched to a gene: 4. The CDR3 runs to 11 residues. Germline V gene sequence: CDR1 ENHRY, CDR2 SYGVKD. CDR3 amino acids: CAISGAGSQFF. The CDR3 nucleotides are TGTGCCATCAGTGGAGCGGGGTCACAGTTCTTC.